This T cell receptor beta chain comes out of a study of STAT5B mutations in CD4+ large granular lymphocyte leukemia. On the study more broadly: Among healthy controls, a particular HLA allele went with more CDR3 'QG' motifs. Findings of the study overall: About 25% of private leukemic clonotypes occurred rarely in other patients' non-leukemic repertoires. Without putative leukemic clones, patient CD4-sorted repertoires remained more clonal than healthy CD4+ repertoires.

Method: immunoSEQ multiplex PCR; TCRdb's copy keeps in-frame clones and lacks some. This sample has 20,000 or so clones, with under 80% found just once. Turning to this clone: The antigen is unknown.

The clonotype was recovered from a human donor in good health. Sequenced sample: CD4+ T cells from blood buffy coats.

This CDR3 is CASSAGGPGGETQYF. In DNA, the CDR3 is TGTGCCAGCTCGGCGGGGGGGCCTGGCGGAGAGACCCAGTACTTC. The chain employs TRBV18 and TRBJ2-5, with 9 bases lining up with TRBD2. Germline CDR1 and CDR2: KGHSH and LQKENI. The V and J ends lost 6 bases and 4 bases, in that order; junction bases with no gene match: 9. This CDR3 is built from 15 residues.